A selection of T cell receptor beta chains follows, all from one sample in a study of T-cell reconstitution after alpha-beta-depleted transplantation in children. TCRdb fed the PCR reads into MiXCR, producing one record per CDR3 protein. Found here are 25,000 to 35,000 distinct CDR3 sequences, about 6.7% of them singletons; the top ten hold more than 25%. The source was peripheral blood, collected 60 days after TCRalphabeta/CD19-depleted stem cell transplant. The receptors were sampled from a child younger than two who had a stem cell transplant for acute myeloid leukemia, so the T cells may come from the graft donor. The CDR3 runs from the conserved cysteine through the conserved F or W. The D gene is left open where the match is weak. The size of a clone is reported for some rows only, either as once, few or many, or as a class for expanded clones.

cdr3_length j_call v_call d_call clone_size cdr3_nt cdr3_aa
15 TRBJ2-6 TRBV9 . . TGTGCCAGCCAGGCGGGATCCTCTGGGGCCAACGTCCTGACTTTC CASQAGSSGANVLTF
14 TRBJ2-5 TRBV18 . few TGTGCCAGCTCACCAGGAATGTACCAAGAGACCCAGTACTTC CASSPGMYQETQYF
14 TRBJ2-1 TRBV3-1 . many TGTGCCAGCAGCCACGGACCCCGGGGATCTGAGCAGTTCTTC CASSHGPRGSEQFF
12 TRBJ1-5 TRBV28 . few TGTGCCAGCGGGGGAAGCAATCAGCCCCAGCATTTT CASGGSNQPQHF
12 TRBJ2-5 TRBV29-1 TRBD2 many TGCAGCGCGATAGCGGGGAAGGAGACCCAGTACTTC CSAIAGKETQYF
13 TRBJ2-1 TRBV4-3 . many TGCGCCAGCAGCCACCAAGACACCCCTGAGCAGTTCTTC CASSHQDTPEQFF
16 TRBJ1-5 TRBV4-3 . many TGCGCCAGCAGCCAAGATCTTGGGCAGGGAGGGCAGCCCCAGCATTTT CASSQDLGQGGQPQHF
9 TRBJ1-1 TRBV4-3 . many TGCGCCAGCAGCCAAGATGAGTACTTT CASSQDEYF
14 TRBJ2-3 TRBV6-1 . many TGTGCCAGCAGAGACAGGCGAGGGACAGATACGCAGTATTTT CASRDRRGTDTQYF
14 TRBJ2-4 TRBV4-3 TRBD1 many TGCGCCAGCAGCCAACGGGACAGGGGAGACATTCAGTACTTC CASSQRDRGDIQYF
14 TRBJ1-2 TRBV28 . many TGTGCCAGCAGTTTAATGGGGAGGGGCTATGGCTACACCTTC CASSLMGRGYGYTF
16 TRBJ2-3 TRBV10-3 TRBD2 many TGTGCCATCAGTCGTTCCCGCGGGGGGGCATCAGATACGCAGTATTTT CAISRSRGGASDTQYF
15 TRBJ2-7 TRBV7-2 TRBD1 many TGTGCCAGCACCAGAGAGGGGGACAGGGCCTACGAGCAGTACTTC CASTREGDRAYEQYF
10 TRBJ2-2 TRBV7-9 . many TGTGCCACTTTCACCGGGGAGCTGTTTTTT CATFTGELFF
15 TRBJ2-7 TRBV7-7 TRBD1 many TGTGCCAGCAGCATCGGACAGGGGGCTAAATACGAGCAGTACTTC CASSIGQGAKYEQYF
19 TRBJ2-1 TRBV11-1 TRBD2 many TGTGCCAGCAGCTTCTTAGGCCCCGCTAGCGGGGGGCCCTACAATGAGCAGTTCTTC CASSFLGPASGGPYNEQFF
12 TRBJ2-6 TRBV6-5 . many TGTGCCAGCAGTCCTGGGGCCAACGTCCTGACTTTC CASSPGANVLTF
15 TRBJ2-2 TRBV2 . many TGTGCCACCCTCCAGGGTACTTATTACACCGGGGAGCTGTTTTTT CATLQGTYYTGELFF
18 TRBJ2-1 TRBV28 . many TGTGCCAGCAGTTGGACCTCCACACGTGGGAGCTCCTACAATGAGCAGTTCTTC CASSWTSTRGSSYNEQFF
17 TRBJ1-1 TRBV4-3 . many TGCGCCAGCAGCCAAGAAGTATTCCGCGGGTGGGGAGCTGAAGCTTTCTTT CASSQEVFRGWGAEAFF
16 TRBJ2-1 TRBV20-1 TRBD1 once TGCAGTGCTAGGCGGACAGGTCCGGGGAACACCAATGAGCAGTTCTTC CSARRTGPGNTNEQFF
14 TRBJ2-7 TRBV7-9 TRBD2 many TGTGCCAGCAGCGGCTCTCGGGGGGGCTACGAGCAGTACTTC CASSGSRGGYEQYF
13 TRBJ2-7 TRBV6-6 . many TGTGCCAGCAGTTACGAAGGGTTGTACGAGCAGTACTTC CASSYEGLYEQYF
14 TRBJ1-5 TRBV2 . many TGTGCCAGCAGTGTCAGGGGACCGAGACAGCCCCAGCATTTT CASSVRGPRQPQHF
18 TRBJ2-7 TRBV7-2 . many TGTGCCAGCAGCTACGGGGACCCTTCCTTCTGGGGATTATACGAGCAGTACTTC CASSYGDPSFWGLYEQYF
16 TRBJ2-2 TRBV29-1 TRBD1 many TGCAGCGCCACCACTAACAGGGGGCTCAGCACCGGGGAGCTGTTTTTT CSATTNRGLSTGELFF
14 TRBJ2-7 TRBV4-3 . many TGCGCCAGCAGCCAAGATGCAGGGAGTACCGAGCAGTACTTC CASSQDAGSTEQYF
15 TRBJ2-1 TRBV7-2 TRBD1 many TGTGCCAGCAGCCCTGGACAGGGCTCCTACAATGAGCAGTTCTTC CASSPGQGSYNEQFF
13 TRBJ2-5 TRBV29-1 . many TGCAGCGTTGAAGTGGGGGGGCTGGAGACCCAGTACTTC CSVEVGGLETQYF
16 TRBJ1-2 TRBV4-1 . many TGCGCCAGCAGCCATCCATCACGGGGGGGGCTAAATGGCTACACCTTC CASSHPSRGGLNGYTF
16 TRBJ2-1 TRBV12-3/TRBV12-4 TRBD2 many TGTGCCAGCAGTTTAGGGGTTAGCGGGATCTACAATGAGCAGTTCTTC CASSLGVSGIYNEQFF
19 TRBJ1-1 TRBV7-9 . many TGTGCCAGCAGCCCAACTCTCTTGACAGGACGACTCGTATACACTGAAGCTTTCTTT CASSPTLLTGRLVYTEAFF
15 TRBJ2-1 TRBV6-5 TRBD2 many TGTGCCAGCAGATACCTTAGCGGGAGCTACAATGAGCAGTTCTTC CASRYLSGSYNEQFF
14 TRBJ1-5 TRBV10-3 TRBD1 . TGTGCCATCAGTGCGGGACAGGGGGCTCAGCCCCAGCATTTT CAISAGQGAQPQHF
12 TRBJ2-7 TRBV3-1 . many TGTGCCAGCAGCCAAAGGTCCTACGAGCAGTACTTC CASSQRSYEQYF
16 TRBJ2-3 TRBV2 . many TGTGCCAGCAGTGAGATTGAAAGACAGCTCACAGATACGCAGTATTTT CASSEIERQLTDTQYF
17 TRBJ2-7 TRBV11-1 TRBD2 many TGTGCCAGCAGCTGGACTAGCGGGAGGGCCGGCTCCTACGAGCAGTACTTC CASSWTSGRAGSYEQYF
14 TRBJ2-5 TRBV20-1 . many TGCAGTTCCTATAGGCAGGTCGGGTCGGTGACCCAGTACTTC CSSYRQVGSVTQYF
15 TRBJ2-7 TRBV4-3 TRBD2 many TGCGCCAGCAGCCAAGGCCCAGACGGGGGGTACGAGCAGTACTTC CASSQGPDGGYEQYF
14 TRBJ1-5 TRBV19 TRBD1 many TGTGCCAGTAGTATCACAGGGGGCAATCAGCCCCAGCATTTT CASSITGGNQPQHF